This TCR beta chain stems from a study of cytomegalovirus exposure and HLA in healthy donors. Notes on the study in general: Follow-up analysis seemed to connect common viral pathogens with several of the most significant clusters identified.

Worth noting for this clone: What it recognizes is unknown.

This CDR3 region has 15 residues. The V gene's germline CDR1 is MNHEY and CDR2 SVGAGI. After removal of 6 bases from V and 8 bases from J, the junction contained 11 bases not matched to a gene. PCR used 60 Vbeta primers and 13 Jbeta primers. Profiled with immunoSEQ multiplex PCR; TCRdb holds only in-frame clones, not every one. This table has about 230,000 clones, around 80% appearing once. The source of this sequence is a boy aged 5 to 17 in good health and CMV-seronegative. The chain carries TRBV6-5 and TRBJ1-4; TRBD1 agrees at 8 bases. The sequenced sample consisted of PBMCs. In nucleotides, the CDR3 is TGTGCCAGCAGGCGGGGGGGGACAGGAGGCGAAAAACTGTTTTTT. Amino acids: CASRRGGTGGEKLFF.